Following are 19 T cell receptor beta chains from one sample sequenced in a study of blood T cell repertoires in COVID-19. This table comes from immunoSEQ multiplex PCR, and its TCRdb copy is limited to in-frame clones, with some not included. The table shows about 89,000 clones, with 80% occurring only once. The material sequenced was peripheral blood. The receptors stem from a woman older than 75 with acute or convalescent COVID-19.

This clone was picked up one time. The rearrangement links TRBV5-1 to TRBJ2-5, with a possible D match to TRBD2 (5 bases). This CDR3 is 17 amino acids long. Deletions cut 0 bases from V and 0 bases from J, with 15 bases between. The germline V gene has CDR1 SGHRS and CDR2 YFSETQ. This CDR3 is CASSLGFPGGHQETQYF. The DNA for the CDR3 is TGCGCCAGCAGCTTGGGTTTCCCTGGCGGGCACCAAGAGACCCAGTACTTC.

CDR3 in amino acids: CASSFSGGAGYWNEQFF. As DNA, the CDR3 is TGTGCCAGCAGCTTTAGCGGGGGGGCCGGGTATTGGAATGAGCAGTTCTTC. V gene TRBV5-6 combines with J gene TRBJ2-1; 11 bases are a match to TRBD2. The germline V gene has CDR1 SGHDT and CDR2 YYEEEE. V lost 2 bases, J lost 7 bases, and 11 bases stayed unmatched. This CDR3 contains 17 residues.

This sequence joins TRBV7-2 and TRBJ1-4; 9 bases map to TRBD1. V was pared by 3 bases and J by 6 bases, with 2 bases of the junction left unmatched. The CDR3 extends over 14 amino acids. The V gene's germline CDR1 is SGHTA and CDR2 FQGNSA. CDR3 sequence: CASSLRQGDEKLFF. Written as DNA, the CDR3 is TGTGCCAGCAGCTTGAGACAGGGGGATGAAAAACTGTTTTTT.

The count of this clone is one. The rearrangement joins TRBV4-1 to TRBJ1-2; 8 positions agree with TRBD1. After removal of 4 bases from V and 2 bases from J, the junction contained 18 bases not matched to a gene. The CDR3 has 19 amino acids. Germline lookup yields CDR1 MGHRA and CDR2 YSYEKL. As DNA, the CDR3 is TGCGCCAGCAGCCCTACTGTCCTTCAGGACAGGGAGAAAAACTATGGCTACACCTTC. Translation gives CASSPTVLQDREKNYGYTF.

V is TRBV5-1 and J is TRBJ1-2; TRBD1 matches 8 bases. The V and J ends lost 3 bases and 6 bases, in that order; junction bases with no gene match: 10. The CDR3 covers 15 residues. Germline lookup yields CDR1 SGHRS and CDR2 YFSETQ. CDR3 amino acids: CASSSGQGGFDGYTF. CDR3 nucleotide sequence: TGCGCCAGCAGCTCTGGACAGGGTGGCTTTGATGGCTACACCTTC.

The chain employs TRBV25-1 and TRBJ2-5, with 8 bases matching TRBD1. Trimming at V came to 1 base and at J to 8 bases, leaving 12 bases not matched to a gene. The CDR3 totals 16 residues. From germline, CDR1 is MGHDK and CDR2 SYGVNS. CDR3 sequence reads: CASSEWSGGRAGTQYF. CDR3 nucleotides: TGTGCCAGCAGTGAATGGTCAGGGGGCCGGGCCGGAACCCAGTACTTC.

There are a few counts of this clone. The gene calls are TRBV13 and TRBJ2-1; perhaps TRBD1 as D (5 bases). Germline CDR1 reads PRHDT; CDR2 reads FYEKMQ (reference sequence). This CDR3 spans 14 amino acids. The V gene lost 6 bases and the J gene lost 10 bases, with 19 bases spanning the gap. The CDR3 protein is CASSPPQGPSEQFF. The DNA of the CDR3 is TGTGCCAGCAGTCCCCCTCAGGGTCCGTCCGAGCAGTTCTTC.

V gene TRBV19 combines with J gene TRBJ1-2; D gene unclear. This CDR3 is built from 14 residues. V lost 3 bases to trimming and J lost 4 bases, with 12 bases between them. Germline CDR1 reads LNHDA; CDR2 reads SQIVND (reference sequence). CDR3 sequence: CASSIRQASYGYTF. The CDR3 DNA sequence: TGTGCCAGTAGTATCCGGCAGGCAAGCTATGGCTACACCTTC.

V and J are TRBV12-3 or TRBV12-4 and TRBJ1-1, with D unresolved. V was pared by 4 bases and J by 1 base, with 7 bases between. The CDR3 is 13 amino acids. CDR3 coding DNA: TGTGCCAGCAGTTACGGGAGGAACACTGAAGCTTTCTTT. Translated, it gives CASSYGRNTEAFF.

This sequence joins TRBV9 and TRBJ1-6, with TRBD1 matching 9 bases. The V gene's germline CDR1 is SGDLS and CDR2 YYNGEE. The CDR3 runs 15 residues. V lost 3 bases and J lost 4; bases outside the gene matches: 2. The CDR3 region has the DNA TGTGCCAGCAGCGGACAGGGGGGTTATAATTCACCCCTCCACTTT. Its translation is CASSGQGGYNSPLHF.

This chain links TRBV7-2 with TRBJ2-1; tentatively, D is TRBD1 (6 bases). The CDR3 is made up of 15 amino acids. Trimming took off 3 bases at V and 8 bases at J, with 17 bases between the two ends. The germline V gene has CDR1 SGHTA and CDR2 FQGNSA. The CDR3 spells CASSLGHPSLDEQFF. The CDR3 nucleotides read TGTGCCAGCAGCTTGGGACACCCATCCCTCGATGAGCAGTTCTTC.

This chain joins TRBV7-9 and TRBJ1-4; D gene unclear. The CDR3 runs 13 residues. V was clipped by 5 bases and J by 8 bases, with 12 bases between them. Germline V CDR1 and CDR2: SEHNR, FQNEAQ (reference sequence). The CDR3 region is CASSLTLGEKLFF. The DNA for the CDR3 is TGTGCCAGCAGCCTGACTCTTGGGGAAAAACTGTTTTTT.

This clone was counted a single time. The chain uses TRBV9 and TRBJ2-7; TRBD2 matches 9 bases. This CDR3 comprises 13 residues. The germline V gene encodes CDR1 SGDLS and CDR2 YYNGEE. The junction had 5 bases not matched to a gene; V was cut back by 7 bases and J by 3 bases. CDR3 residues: CASAQAGGYEQYF. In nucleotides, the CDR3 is TGTGCCAGCGCTCAAGCGGGGGGCTACGAGCAGTACTTC.

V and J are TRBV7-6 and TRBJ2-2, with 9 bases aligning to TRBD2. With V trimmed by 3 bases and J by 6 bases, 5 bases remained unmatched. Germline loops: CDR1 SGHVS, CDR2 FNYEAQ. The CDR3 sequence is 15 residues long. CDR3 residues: CASSFAGGVAGELFF. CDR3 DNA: TGTGCCAGCAGCTTCGCGGGAGGGGTGGCCGGGGAGCTGTTTTTT.

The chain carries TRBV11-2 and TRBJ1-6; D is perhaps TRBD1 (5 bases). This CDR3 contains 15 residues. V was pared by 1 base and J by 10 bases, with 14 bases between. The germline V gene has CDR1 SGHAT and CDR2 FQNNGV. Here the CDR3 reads CASSLVGQGGSPLHF. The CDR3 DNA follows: TGTGCCAGCAGCTTAGTTGGTCAGGGAGGATCACCCCTCCACTTT. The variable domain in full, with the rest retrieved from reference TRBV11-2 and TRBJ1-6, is EAGVAQSPRYKIIEKRQSVAFWCNPISGHATLYWYQQILGQGPKLLIQFQNNGVVDDSQLPKDRFSAERLKGVDSTLKIQPAKLEDSAVYLCASSLVGQGGSPLHFGNGTRLTVT.

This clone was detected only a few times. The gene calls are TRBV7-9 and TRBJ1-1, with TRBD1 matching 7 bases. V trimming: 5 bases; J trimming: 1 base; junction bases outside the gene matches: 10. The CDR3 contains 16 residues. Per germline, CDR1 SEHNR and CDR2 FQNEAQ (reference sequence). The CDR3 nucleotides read TGTGCCAGCAGCCAGAGGACAGGTCCATGGAACACTGAAGCTTTCTTT. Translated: CASSQRTGPWNTEAFF.

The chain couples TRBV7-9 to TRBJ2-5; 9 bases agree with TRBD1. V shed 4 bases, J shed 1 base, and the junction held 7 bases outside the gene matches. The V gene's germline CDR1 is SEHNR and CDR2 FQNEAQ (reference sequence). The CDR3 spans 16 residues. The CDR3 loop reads CASSSGQGFSQETQYF. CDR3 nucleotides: TGTGCCAGCAGCTCGGGACAGGGCTTTTCCCAAGAGACCCAGTACTTC.

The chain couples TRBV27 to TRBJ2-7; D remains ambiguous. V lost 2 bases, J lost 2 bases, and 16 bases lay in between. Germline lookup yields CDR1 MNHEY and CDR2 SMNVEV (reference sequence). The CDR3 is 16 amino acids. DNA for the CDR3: TGTGCCAGCAGTTTAAGTCTATACGCCACGACCTACGAGCAGTACTTC. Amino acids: CASSLSLYATTYEQYF.

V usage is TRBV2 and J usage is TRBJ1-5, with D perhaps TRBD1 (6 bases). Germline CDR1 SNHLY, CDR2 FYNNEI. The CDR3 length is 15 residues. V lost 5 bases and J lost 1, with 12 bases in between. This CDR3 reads CASSLDRLSNQPQHF. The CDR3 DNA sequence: TGTGCCAGCAGTTTGGACAGATTGAGCAATCAGCCCCAGCATTTT.